This T cell receptor beta chain was recorded in a study of T cell responses to AZD1222 COVID-19 vaccine. CDR3 length: 16 amino acids. Trimming stripped 1 base from V and 3 bases from J, with 16 bases between. Germline CDR1 is SGHTA and CDR2 is FQGNSA. Profiling relied on immunoSEQ multiplex PCR, and the TCRdb table lists in-frame clones only, not all of them. The sample has 150,000 to 200,000 clones, around 92% seen once. The sequencing used peripheral blood, collected 28 days after the second AZD1222 dose. This sequence was found in an adult who received the AZD1222 COVID-19 vaccine. The rearrangement joins TRBV7-2 to TRBJ2-7; D is ambiguous. The CDR3 spells CASSLGVGSTFYEQYF. CDR3 DNA: TGTGCCAGCAGCTTAGGAGTAGGCTCAACCTTCTACGAGCAGTACTTC.